This TCR beta chain was profiled in a study of T-cell memory formation after mild COVID-19. The CDR3 loop spans 14 amino acids. V was pared by 4 bases and J by 1 base, with 11 bases between. Germline values: CDR1 SGDLS, CDR2 YYNGEE. MiXCR, run by TCRdb on the 5' RACE reads, gives a single entry per CDR3 protein. The repertoire has 350,000 to 500,000 distinct CDR3 sequences, around 20% of them found once; the top ten carry about 8.1%. The sequence was obtained from an adult woman who had mild COVID-19 (a few samples of this study predate the infection). Cell type and time point are not known. The sample comprised PBMCs or a T cell subset sorted from them (not recorded which). The chain uses TRBV9 and TRBJ1-1, with D maybe TRBD1 (6 bases). CDR3 loop: CASSTGSGNTEAFF. The CDR3 region has the DNA TGTGCCAGCAGCACAGGGTCGGGGAACACTGAAGCTTTCTTT.